This TCR beta chain was retrieved from a study of Japanese encephalitis immunity and Zika vaccine responses (dated by TCRdb to about 2021). About the full investigation: Three 5.0 ug doses of alum-adjuvanted ZPIV were administered to included participants at weeks 0, 4 and 28. A two-dose regimen of JEV vaccine (IXIARO), with doses given 28 days apart, was administered to 11 to 13 participants two to three months before the first ZPIV dose. Around 12 participants received one dose of YFV vaccine (YF-VAX) before ZPIV, and roughly ten participants were flavivirus-naive. For TCR sequencing, roughly six representative participants were chosen from each pre-vaccination group, with samples at week 0 (after pre-vaccination, before ZPIV) and week 52. TCR repertoires from three flavivirus-naive individuals were additionally analyzed at weeks 2, 6 and 52 after the start of ZPIV vaccination. Stimulations used ZIKV structural-protein peptide pools split into flavivirus-conserved and non-conserved sets, or JEV or YFV peptides matching the pre-vaccination. The ZIKV peptides, 15-mers that overlapped by 11 residues, were chosen for containing NetMHCpan/NetMHCII-predicted epitopes with affinity below 50 nM. The study tested whether CD4 T cell responses to the Zika vaccine were shaped by prior Japanese encephalitis virus (JEV) or yellow fever virus (YFV) vaccination.

Within its sample, this clonotype is large (0.1 to 1%). No base quality information exists; no much larger clone differs at one position. What the authors observed across the whole study: The individual peptides behind the cross-reactive responses were not identified because limits on sample size made peptide-pool deconvolution impossible. Rather than the whole vaccinated cohort, the analysis covered just a subset of trial participants, namely those who received three doses and had adequate samples. Only a few individuals showed CD8 T cell responses to ZIKV peptide pools, and those responses were very low in magnitude. In JEV-pre-vaccinated donors, the repertoire richness of CD4 T cells responding to conserved ZIKV epitopes decreased significantly after ZPIV. Samples grouped by participant and showed no similarity between individuals, suggesting that no public TCRs were detected. Repertoire similarity across time-points and stimulations was higher in JEV-pre-vaccinated donors than in YFV-pre-vaccinated donors, indicating more clonotypes shared between ZIKV and JEV stimulation.

PBMCs were labeled with CellTrace CFSE and were cultured for 6 to 7 days in RPMI containing approximately 8% human serum plus peptide pools at about 1 ug/mL each. The enrolled adults were healthy, and microneutralization screening showed them to be seronegative for ZIKV, JEV, YFV, DENV and WNV. The samples were taken from a phase 1, double-blinded, randomized, placebo-controlled trial testing an alum-adjuvanted Zika purified-inactivated virus (ZPIV) vaccine. Peripheral blood mononuclear cells were isolated by standard procedure and stored frozen in liquid nitrogen until use. CDR1 is given as MNHEY and CDR2 as SVGAGI, both from the germline V gene. The CDR3 starts with the cysteine, ends with the phenylalanine, and has 17 residues. Only CDR3 DNA is held: 51 bases, read in frame from base 1. A distance of 20 bases separates the germline ends of V and J, which lose 0 bases and 8 bases respectively.

The library came from 5' RACE. TCRbeta libraries were pooled in proportion to their sorted cell numbers before sequencing. Total RNA from sorted cells was extracted with RNAzol RT, and cDNA was made with an oligo(dT) primer and a template-switching oligo. The TCRbeta V-CDR3-J region was PCR-amplified with Kapa HiFi using a SMARTer oligo primer and a TCRbeta constant-region primer. Illumina adaptors and sample-specific index barcodes were added in a second PCR, with HighPrep bead cleanup and a Bioanalyzer check confirming a band of roughly 650 bp. Sequencing of the libraries was done on an Illumina MiSeq using 2x151 bp paired-end reads. As for the authors' bioinformatics: Reads were demultiplexed with an in-house Java program, and MiXCR assigned TCRbeta annotations and counted clonotypes. Repertoire overlap was assessed with Morisita-Horn indices from the R package vegan, and UPGMA clustering and Circos plots of recurring clonotypes were generated. Shannon diversity and richness were normalized to the maximum possible value based on input cell numbers, so that values between 0 and 1 were obtained. CDR3beta sequences were aligned with MUSCLE, distances computed with SeqinR, and multidimensional scaling plotted in R. Starting from the raw public reads, TCRdb applied fastp trimming at Q25, assembled clones with MiXCR and retained in-frame beta chains. Rows matching on CDR3 protein sequence are summarized as one entry with the most common DNA and genes. Clone size and V and J calls follow TCRdb, not the original study. The sample includes about 320 distinct CDR3 sequences, with roughly 2.9% observed a single time. Around 40% of the sample belongs to the ten largest clones.

Recombination linked TRBV6-5 to TRBJ2-1; matching of 5 bases hints at TRBD1 as the D gene. The TCR comes from an adult man who received an inactivated Zika virus vaccine. Sequenced here: antigen-activated CD8+ T cells from blood, cultured, sampled during a Zika inactivated vaccine study. The sequenced DNA is TGTGCCAGCAGTTACTCGAAACCCAGGGCAGTCTTCGATGAGCAGTTCTTC. Translated, it reads CASSYSKPRAVFDEQFF.